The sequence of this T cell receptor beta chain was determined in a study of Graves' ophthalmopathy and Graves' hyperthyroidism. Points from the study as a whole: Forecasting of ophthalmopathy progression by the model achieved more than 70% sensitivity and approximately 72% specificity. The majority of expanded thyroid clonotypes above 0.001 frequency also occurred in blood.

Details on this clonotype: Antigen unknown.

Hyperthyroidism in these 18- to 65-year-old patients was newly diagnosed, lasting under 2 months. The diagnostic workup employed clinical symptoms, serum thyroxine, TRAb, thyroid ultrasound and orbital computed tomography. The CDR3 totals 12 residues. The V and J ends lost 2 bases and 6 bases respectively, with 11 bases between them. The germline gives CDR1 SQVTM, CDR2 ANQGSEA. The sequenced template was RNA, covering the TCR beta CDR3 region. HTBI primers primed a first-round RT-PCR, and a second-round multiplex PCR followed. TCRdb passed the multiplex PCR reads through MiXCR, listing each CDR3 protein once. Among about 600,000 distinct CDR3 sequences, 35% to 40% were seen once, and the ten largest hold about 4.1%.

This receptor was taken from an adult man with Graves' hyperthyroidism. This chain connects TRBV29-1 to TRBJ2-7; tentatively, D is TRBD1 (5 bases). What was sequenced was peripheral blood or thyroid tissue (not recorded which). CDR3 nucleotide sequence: TGCAGCGTTGAAATCAGGGCCAGCGAGCAGTACTTC. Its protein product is CSVEIRASEQYF.